This TCR beta chain originates from a study of cytomegalovirus exposure and HLA in healthy donors. Use of 60 Vbeta and 13 Jbeta primers characterized the PCR. This table comes from immunoSEQ multiplex PCR, and its TCRdb copy is limited to in-frame clones, with some not included. Of under 200,000 clones listed, over 75% are singletons. CDR1 and CDR2 from the germline V gene are SGHVS and FQNEAQ. CDR3 size: 15 residues. V shed 6 bases and J 2 bases; nucleotides not matched to a gene: 7. This clone was counted a few times. V gene TRBV7-8 combines with J gene TRBJ1-2; 9 positions agree with TRBD1. Input material: PBMCs. The sequence was obtained from a man in his sixties in good health and CMV-seronegative. The CDR3 DNA reads TGTGCCAGCAGGTACCGACAGGGGGAGAACTATGGCTACACCTTC. Amino acid sequence: CASRYRQGENYGYTF.